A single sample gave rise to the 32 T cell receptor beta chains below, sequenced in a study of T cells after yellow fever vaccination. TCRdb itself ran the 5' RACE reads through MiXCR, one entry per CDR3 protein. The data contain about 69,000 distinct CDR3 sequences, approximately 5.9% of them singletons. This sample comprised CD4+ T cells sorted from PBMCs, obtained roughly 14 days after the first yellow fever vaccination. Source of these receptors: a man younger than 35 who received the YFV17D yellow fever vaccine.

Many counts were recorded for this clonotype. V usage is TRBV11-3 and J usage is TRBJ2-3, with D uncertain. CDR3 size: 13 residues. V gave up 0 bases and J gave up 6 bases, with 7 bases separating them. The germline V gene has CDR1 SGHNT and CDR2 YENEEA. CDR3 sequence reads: CASSLDNGDTQYF. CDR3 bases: TGTGCCAGCAGCTTAGATAATGGGGATACGCAGTATTTT.

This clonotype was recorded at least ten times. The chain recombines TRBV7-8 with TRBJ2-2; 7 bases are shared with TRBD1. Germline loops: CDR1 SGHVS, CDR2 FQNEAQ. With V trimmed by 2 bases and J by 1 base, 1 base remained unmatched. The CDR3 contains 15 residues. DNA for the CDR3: TGTGCCAGCAGCTTATACAGGGGGAACACCGGGGAGCTGTTTTTT. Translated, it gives CASSLYRGNTGELFF.

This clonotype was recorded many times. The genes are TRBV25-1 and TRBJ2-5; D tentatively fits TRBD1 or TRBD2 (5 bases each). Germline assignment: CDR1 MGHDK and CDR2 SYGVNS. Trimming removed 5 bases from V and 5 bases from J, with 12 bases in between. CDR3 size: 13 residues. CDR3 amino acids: CASSFRGLETQYF. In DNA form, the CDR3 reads TGTGCCAGCAGTTTCCGGGGCTTGGAGACCCAGTACTTC.

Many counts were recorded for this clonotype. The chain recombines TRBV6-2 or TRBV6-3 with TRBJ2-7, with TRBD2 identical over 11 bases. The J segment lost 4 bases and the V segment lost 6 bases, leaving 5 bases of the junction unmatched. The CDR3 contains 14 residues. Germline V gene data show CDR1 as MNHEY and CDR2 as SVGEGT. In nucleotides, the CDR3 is TGTGCCAGCAGCGAACTAGCGGGGGAGTACGAGCAGTACTTC. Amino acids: CASSELAGEYEQYF.

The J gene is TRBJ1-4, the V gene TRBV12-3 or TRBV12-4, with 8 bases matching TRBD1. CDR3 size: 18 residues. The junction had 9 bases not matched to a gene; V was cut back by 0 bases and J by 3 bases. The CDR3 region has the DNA TGTGCCAGCAGTTTAGCGAGCAAGGGGACAGGCTCTAATGAAAAACTGTTTTTT. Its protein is CASSLASKGTGSNEKLFF.

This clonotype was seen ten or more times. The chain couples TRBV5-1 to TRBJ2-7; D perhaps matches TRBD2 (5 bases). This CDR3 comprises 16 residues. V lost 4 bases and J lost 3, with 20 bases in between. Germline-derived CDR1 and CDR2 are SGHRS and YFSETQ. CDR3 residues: CASSAGPSGTYYEQYV. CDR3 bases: TGCGCCAGCAGCGCCGGACCCTCGGGAACATACTACGAGCAGTACGTC.

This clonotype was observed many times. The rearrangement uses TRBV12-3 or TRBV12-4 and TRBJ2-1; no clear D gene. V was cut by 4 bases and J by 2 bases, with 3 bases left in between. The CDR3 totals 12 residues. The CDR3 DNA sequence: TGTGCCAGCAGTTCAGCCTACAATGAGCAGTTCTTC. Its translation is CASSSAYNEQFF.

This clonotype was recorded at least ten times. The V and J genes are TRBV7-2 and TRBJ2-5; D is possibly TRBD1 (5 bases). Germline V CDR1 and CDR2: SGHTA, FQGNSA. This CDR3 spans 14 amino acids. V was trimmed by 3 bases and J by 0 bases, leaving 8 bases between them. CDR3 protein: CASSFQGNQETQYF. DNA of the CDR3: TGTGCCAGCAGCTTCCAGGGAAACCAAGAGACCCAGTACTTC.

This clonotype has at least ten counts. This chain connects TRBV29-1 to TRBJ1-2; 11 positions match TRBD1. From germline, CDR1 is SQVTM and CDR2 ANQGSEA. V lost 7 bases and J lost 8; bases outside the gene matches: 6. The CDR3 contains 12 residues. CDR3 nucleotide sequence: TGCAGCGGTGGACAGGGGGCAAGGGGCTACACCTTC. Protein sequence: CSGGQGARGYTF.

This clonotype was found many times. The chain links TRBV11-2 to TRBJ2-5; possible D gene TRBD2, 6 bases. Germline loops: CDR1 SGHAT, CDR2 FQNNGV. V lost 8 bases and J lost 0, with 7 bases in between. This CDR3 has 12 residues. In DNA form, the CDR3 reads TGTGCCAGCCGGGAGTACCAAGAGACCCAGTACTTC. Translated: CASREYQETQYF.

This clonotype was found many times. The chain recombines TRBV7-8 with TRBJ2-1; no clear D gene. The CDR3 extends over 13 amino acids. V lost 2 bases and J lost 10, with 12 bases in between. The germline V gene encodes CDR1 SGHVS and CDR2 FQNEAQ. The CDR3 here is CASSLTLQWEQFF. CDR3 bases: TGTGCCAGCAGCTTAACTCTACAATGGGAGCAGTTCTTC.

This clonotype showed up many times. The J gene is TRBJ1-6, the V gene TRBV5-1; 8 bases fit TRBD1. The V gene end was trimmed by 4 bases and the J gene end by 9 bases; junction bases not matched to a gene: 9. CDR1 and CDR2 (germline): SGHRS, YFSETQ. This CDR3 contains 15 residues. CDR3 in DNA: TGCGCCAGCAGCCCGAGGACAGGGACGGGTTCACCCCTCCACTTT. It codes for CASSPRTGTGSPLHF.

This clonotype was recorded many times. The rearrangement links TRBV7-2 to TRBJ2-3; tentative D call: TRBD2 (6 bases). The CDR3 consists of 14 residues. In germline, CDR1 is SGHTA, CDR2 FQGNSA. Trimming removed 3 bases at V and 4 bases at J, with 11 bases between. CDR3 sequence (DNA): TGTGCCAGCAGCTTCGTGGCGGGGCCAGATACGCAGTATTTT. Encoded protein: CASSFVAGPDTQYF.

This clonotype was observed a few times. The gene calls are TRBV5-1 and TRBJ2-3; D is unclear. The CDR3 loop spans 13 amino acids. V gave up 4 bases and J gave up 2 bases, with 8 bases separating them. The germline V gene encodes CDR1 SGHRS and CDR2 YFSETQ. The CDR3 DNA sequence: TGCGCCAGCAGCGAGTTCCACACAGATACGCAGTATTTT. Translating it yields CASSEFHTDTQYF.

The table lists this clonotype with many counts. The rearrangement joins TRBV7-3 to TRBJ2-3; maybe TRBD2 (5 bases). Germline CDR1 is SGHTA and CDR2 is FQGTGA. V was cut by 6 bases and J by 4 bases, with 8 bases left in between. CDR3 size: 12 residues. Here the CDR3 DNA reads TGTGCCAGCAGTCGGGGATCAGATACGCAGTATTTT. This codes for CASSRGSDTQYF.

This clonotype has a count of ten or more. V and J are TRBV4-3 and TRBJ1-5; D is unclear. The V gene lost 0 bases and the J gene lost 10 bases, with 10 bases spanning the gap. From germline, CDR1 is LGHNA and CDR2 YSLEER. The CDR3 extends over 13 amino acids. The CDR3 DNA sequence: TGCGCCAGCAGCCAAGATACCCGGGAACCCCAGCATTTT. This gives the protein CASSQDTREPQHF.

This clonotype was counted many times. The CDR3 reads CASSLELYGYTF. CDR3 in DNA: TGTGCCAGCAGCTTAGAGCTCTATGGCTACACCTTC. This sequence joins TRBV7-2 and TRBJ1-2; D is uncertain. The germline V gene encodes CDR1 SGHTA and CDR2 FQGNSA. The CDR3 consists of 12 residues. V lost 1 base and J 4 bases, leaving 4 bases between the germline ends.

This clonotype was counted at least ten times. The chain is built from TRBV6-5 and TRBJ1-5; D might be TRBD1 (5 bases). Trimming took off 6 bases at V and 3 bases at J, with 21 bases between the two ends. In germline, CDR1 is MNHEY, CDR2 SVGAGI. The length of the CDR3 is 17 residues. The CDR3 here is CASSTNVGAGSNQPQHF. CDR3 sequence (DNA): TGTGCCAGCAGCACAAACGTAGGGGCAGGGTCCAATCAGCCCCAGCATTTT.

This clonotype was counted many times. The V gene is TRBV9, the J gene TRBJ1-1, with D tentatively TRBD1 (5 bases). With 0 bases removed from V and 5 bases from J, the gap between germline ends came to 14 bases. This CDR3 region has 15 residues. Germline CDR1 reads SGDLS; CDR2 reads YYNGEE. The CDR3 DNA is TGTGCCAGCAGCGTAGGGGGGTCGCTAGGGACTGAAGCTTTCTTT. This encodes CASSVGGSLGTEAFF.

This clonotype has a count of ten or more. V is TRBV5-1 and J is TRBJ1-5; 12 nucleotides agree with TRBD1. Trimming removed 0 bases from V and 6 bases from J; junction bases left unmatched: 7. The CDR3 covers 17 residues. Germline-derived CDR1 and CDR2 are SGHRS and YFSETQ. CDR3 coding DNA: TGCGCCAGCAGCTTGGTACCGGGACAGGGGGCTATTCAGCCCCAGCATTTT. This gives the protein CASSLVPGQGAIQPQHF. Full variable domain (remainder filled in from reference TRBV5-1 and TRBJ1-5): KAGVTQTPRYLIKTRGQQVTLSCSPISGHRSVSWYQQTPGQGLQFLFEYFSETQRNKGNFPGRFSGRQFSNSRSEMNVSTLELGDSALYLCASSLVPGQGAIQPQHFGDGTRLSIL.

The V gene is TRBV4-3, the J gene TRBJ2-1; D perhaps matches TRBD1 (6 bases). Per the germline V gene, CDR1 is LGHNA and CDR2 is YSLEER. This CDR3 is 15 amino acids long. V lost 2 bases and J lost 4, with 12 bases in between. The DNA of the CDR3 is TGCGCCAGCAGCCAATCGACAGGATCTTACAATGAGCAGTTCTTC. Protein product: CASSQSTGSYNEQFF.

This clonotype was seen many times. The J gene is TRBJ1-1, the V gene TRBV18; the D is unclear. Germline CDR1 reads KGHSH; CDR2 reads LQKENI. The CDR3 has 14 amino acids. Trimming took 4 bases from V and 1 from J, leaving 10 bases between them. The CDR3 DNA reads TGTGCCAGCTCACAGGAGCGGGCGAACACTGAAGCTTTCTTT. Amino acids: CASSQERANTEAFF.

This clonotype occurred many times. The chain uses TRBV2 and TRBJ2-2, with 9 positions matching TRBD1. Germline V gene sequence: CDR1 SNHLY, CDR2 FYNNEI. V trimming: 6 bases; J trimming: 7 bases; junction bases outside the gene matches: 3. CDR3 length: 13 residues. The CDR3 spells CASRGQGGGELFF. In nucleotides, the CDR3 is TGTGCCAGCAGGGGACAGGGAGGCGGGGAGCTGTTTTTT.

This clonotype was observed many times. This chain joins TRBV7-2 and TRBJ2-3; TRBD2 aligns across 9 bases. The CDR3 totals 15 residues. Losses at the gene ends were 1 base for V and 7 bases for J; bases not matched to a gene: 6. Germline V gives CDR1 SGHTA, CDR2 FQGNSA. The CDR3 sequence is CASSLEAGGPYTQYF. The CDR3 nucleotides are TGTGCCAGCAGCTTAGAAGCGGGGGGCCCCTATACGCAGTATTTT.

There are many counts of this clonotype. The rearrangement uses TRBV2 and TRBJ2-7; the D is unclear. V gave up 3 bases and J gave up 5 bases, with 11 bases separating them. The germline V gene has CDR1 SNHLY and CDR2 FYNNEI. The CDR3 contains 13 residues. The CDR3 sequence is CASSEFPRDEQYV. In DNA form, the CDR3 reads TGTGCCAGCAGTGAGTTCCCCCGGGACGAGCAGTACGTC.

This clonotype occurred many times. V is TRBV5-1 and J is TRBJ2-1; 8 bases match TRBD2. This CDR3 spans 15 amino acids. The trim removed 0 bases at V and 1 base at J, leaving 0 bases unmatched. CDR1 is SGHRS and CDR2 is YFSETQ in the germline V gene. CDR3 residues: CASSLERGSYNEQFF. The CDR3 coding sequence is TGCGCCAGCAGCTTGGAGCGGGGGTCCTACAATGAGCAGTTCTTC.

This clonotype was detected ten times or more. For the CDR3, the DNA is TGTGCCACGAGCGGGGGAGGGGCAGATACGCAGTATTTT. This translates into CATSGGGADTQYF. The chain uses TRBV24-1 and TRBJ2-3; 8 bases match TRBD2. The V gene's germline CDR1 is KGHDR and CDR2 SFDVKD. The V and J ends lost 10 bases and 4 bases, in that order; junction bases with no gene match: 6. The CDR3 runs 13 residues.

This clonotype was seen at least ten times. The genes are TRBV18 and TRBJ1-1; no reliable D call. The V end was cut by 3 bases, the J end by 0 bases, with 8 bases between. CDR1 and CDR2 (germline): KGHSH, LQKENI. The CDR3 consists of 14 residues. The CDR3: CASSPGFMNTEAFF. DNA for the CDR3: TGTGCCAGCTCACCGGGGTTCATGAACACTGAAGCTTTCTTT.

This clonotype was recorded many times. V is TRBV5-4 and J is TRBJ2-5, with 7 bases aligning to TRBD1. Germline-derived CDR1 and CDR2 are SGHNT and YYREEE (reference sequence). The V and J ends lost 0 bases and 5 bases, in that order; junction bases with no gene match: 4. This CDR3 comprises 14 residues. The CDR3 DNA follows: TGTGCCAGCAGCTTGGCGGGGACAGCGGAGACCCAGTACTTC. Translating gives CASSLAGTAETQYF.

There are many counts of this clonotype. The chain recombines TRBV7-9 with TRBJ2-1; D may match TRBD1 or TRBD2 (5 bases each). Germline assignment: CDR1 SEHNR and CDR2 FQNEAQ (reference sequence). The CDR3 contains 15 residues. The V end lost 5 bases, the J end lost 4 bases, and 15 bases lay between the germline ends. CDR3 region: CASSPTGTLYNEQFF. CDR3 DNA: TGTGCCAGCAGCCCTACCGGGACCCTTTACAATGAGCAGTTCTTC.

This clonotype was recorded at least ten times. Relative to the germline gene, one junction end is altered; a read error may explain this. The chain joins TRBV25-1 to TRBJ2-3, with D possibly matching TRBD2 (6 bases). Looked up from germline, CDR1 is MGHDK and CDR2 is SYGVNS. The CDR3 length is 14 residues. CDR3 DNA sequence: TGTGCCAGCAGTGAATTTACTAGCACTGATACGCAGTATTTT. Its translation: CASSEFTSTDTQYF.

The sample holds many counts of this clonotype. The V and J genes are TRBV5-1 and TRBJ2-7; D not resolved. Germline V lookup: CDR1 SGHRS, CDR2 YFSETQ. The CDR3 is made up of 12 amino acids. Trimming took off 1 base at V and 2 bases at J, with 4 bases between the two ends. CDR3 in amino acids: CASSLSAYEQYF. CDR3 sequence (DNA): TGCGCCAGCAGCTTGAGTGCCTACGAGCAGTACTTC. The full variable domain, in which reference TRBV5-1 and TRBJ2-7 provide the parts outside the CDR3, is KAGVTQTPRYLIKTRGQQVTLSCSPISGHRSVSWYQQTPGQGLQFLFEYFSETQRNKGNFPGRFSGRQFSNSRSEMNVSTLELGDSALYLCASSLSAYEQYFGPGTRLTVT.